This TCR beta chain is drawn from a study of T cells after yellow fever vaccination. Study-wide findings and caveats: Some clonotypes, a small share, were shared between CD4 and CD8 compartments. FACS-sorted repertoires could contain abundant clonotypes contaminating from the bulk population.

The sample holds many counts of this clonotype. What it binds is unknown. TCRdb independently ran MiXCR on the 5' RACE reads; one entry per CDR3 protein. The table includes over 150,000 distinct CDR3 sequences, more than 5.5% detected once. CDR1 and CDR2 from the germline V gene are SGHDT and YYEEEE. With 2 bases removed from V and 1 base from J, the gap between germline ends came to 7 bases. CDR3 length: 14 amino acids. The sample in question was CD4+ T cells sorted from PBMCs, obtained 4 to 5 days after the first yellow fever vaccination. The V call is TRBV5-6, the J call TRBJ2-4; tentatively, D is TRBD2 (5 bases). This TCR was sampled from a man younger than 30 who received the YFV17D yellow fever vaccine. CDR3 amino acids: CASSFGEAKNIQYF. In DNA, the CDR3 is TGTGCCAGCAGCTTCGGGGAGGCCAAAAACATTCAGTACTTC.